The clone carrying this TCR beta chain is a singleton in its sample. Assay: immunoSEQ multiplex PCR; the TCRdb copy retains only in-frame clones and omits some. This sample has roughly 35,000 clones, with about 87% found just once. The data were obtained in a study of OX40 agonist ivuxolimab in advanced cancers. Whole-study context: While on treatment, patients had intravenous ivuxolimab at 0.01 to 10 mg/kg every 2 weeks.

Sequences were derived from CD4+ or CD8+ T cells sorted from blood, sampled in a trial of the OX40 agonist ivuxolimab. The TCR sequence derives from an adult with an advanced solid tumor such as melanoma, head and neck, liver or kidney cancer.

The CDR3 region is CASSPPNRGRDEQYF. The CDR3 nucleotides are TGTGCCAGCTCACCACCTAACAGGGGAAGGGACGAGCAGTACTTC. The chain employs TRBV18 and TRBJ2-7, with 7 bases that match TRBD1. CDR1 is KGHSH, CDR2 LQKENI, per germline. CDR3 size: 15 residues. After removal of 0 bases from V and 5 bases from J, the junction contained 7 bases not matched to a gene.